This T cell receptor (beta chain) is drawn from a study of CD8+ T cells in alopecia areata. Study background: Twice daily, treated patients received 5 to 10 mg of oral tofacitinib. Severity scores in treated patients reflected the percentage of scalp affected.

RNA extraction and reverse transcription yielded cDNA as sequencing template. The data were produced by immunoSEQ multiplex PCR, yet TCRdb's version contains in-frame clones alone and is incomplete. Of some 200,000 clones listed, more than 45% are singletons. Treatment defined: oral pan-JAK inhibitor, 5-10 mg twice daily. Alopecia areata patients provided lesional scalp punch biopsies and peripheral blood. The CDR3 has 16 residues. CDR1 and CDR2 (germline): SGHRS, YFSETQ. The V gene lost 0 bases and the J gene lost 1 base, with 11 bases spanning the gap. The clonotype originates from a human donor with alopecia areata. The source material was CD4+ T cells sorted from blood, sampled at week 4, from a patient treated with tofacitinib. The chain couples TRBV5-1 to TRBJ2-1, with D possibly matching TRBD2 (6 bases). This CDR3 reads CASSLVAGNSYNEQFF. CDR3 coding DNA: TGCGCCAGCAGCTTGGTGGCGGGGAATTCCTACAATGAGCAGTTCTTC.